This T cell receptor (beta chain) was sequenced in a study of Graves' ophthalmopathy and Graves' hyperthyroidism. CDR1 and CDR2 from the germline V gene are SEHNR and FQNEAQ (reference sequence). Trimming took 1 base from V and 6 from J, leaving 10 bases between them. This CDR3 comprises 13 residues. Amplification from RNA transcripts yielded the TCR beta CDR3 regions. RT-PCR in the first round used HTBI primers; a second-round multiplex PCR followed. TCRdb reanalysed the multiplex PCR reads using MiXCR and keeps one entry per CDR3 protein. The data show 620,000 or so distinct CDR3 sequences, 22% seen once. This clonotype was detected ten times or more.

This receptor was identified in a young woman with stable Graves' hyperthyroidism. Some clones in this sample may be carry-over from other donors' samples. What was sequenced was peripheral blood. This chain connects TRBV7-9 to TRBJ2-7, with no clear D. This CDR3 is CASSLDSRLEQYF. CDR3 bases: TGTGCCAGCAGCTTAGACAGTCGGCTCGAGCAGTACTTC.